Reported below is one TCR beta chain. Repertoires were generated with immunoSEQ multiplex PCR, while TCRdb's copy carries only in-frame clones and drops some. The sample contains some 130,000 clones, just over 85% of which appear only once. V gave up 5 bases and J gave up 11 bases, with 24 bases separating them. The germline CDR1 and CDR2 sequences are LNHDA and SQIVND (reference sequence). The length of the CDR3 is 15 residues. The sample comes from a study of T cell responses to AZD1222 COVID-19 vaccine. V and J are TRBV19 and TRBJ1-1; no reliable D call. The receptor was isolated from an adult in good health. The sample was peripheral blood, taken on day 0 of AZD1222 vaccination. CDR3 residues: CASSPSDTIYLGAFF. Written as DNA, the CDR3 is TGTGCCAGTAGTCCGTCTGACACGATCTACCTGGGGGCTTTCTTT.